The entry below gives a single TCR beta chain sequence along with its context. This specimen belongs to a study of CD8+CD57+ T cells in acquired aplastic anemia. TCR beta VDJ and CDR3 were profiled, and genomic DNA was the template. In TCRdb, the reads were re-called with MiXCR into one record per CDR3 protein. Of about 75,000 distinct CDR3 sequences in the sample, 60% to 75% are singletons; the top ten hold about four fifths. Patients picked for sequencing had shown CD8+CD57+ cell expansion detected by flow cytometry. The CDR3 covers 13 residues. CDR1 is SGDLS and CDR2 is YYNGEE in the germline V gene. V was trimmed by 0 bases and J by 1 base, leaving 3 bases between them.

The chain links TRBV9 to TRBJ2-3; D is unresolved. The TCR sequence derives from a human donor with aplastic anemia. Sample: sorted CD4+, CD8+, or CD8+CD57+ T cells (not recorded which) from PBMCs. The DNA for the CDR3 is TGTGCCAGCAGCGTAGCCCGCACAGATACGCAGTATTTT. This encodes CASSVARTDTQYF. The variable domain in full, completed from reference TRBV9 and TRBJ2-3, reads DSGVTQTPKHLITATGQRVTLRCSPRSGDLSVYWYQQSLDQGLQFLIQYYNGEERAKGNILERFSAQQFPDLHSELNLSSLELGDSALYFCASSVARTDTQYFGPGTRLTVL.